The rows below give T cell receptor beta chains drawn from one sample of a study of cytomegalovirus exposure and HLA in healthy donors. Clones were read by immunoSEQ multiplex PCR, and TCRdb kept only the in-frame ones, dropping some. This sample yields roughly 93,000 clones, of which roughly 79% are seen a single time; roughly 0.63% belongs to the top ten. Sequencing input: PBMCs. These receptors all come from a man younger than 40 in good health and CMV-seronegative. Each CDR3 is given with its conserved first and last residue. A D gene is named only where the DNA matches it firmly. Not all rows give a size; the values are once, few, many and, for expanded clones, a class.

clone_size: many; j_call: TRBJ2-7; d_call: .; v_call: TRBV19; cdr3_nt: TGTGCCAGTAGTATAGCCCCAGCCTACGAGCAGTACTTC; cdr3_aa: CASSIAPAYEQYF
clone_size: .; j_call: TRBJ2-3; d_call: TRBD2; v_call: TRBV7-3; cdr3_nt: TGTGCCAGCAGCGGGGGCGGGAGGGCGATAGACGCAGATACGCAGTATTTT; cdr3_aa: CASSGGGRAIDADTQYF
clone_size: few; j_call: TRBJ1-5; d_call: TRBD1; v_call: TRBV6-1; cdr3_nt: TGTGCCACCACATTCACAGGGGAAAGCAATCAGCCCCAGCATTTT; cdr3_aa: CATTFTGESNQPQHF
clone_size: .; j_call: TRBJ1-1; d_call: TRBD1; v_call: TRBV27; cdr3_nt: TGTGCCAGCAGTCATCCCCGGCCAGGGGGCTACACTGAAGCTTTCTTT; cdr3_aa: CASSHPRPGGYTEAFF
clone_size: .; j_call: TRBJ2-1; d_call: TRBD2; v_call: TRBV7-3; cdr3_nt: TGTGCCAGCAGCTTAACGAAAGCGGGAGGGGAGCAGTTCTTC; cdr3_aa: CASSLTKAGGEQFF
clone_size: few; j_call: TRBJ1-1; d_call: TRBD1; v_call: TRBV13; cdr3_nt: TGTGCCAGCAGCGCCGGGACAGACGCTTTCTTT; cdr3_aa: CASSAGTDAFF
clone_size: .; j_call: TRBJ2-7; d_call: .; v_call: TRBV27; cdr3_nt: TGTGCCAGCAGTACTAAGACAAGGGGAAGATACGAGCAGTACTTC; cdr3_aa: CASSTKTRGRYEQYF
clone_size: .; j_call: TRBJ1-1; d_call: .; v_call: TRBV25-1; cdr3_nt: TGTGCCAGCAGTGGATGGGACTCTTTGGTAACATGGGGAGCTTTCTTT; cdr3_aa: CASSGWDSLVTWGAFF
clone_size: .; j_call: TRBJ1-2; d_call: .; v_call: TRBV6-5; cdr3_nt: TGTGCCAGCAGTTACTTTGGGACAAACTATGGCTACACCTTC; cdr3_aa: CASSYFGTNYGYTF
clone_size: .; j_call: TRBJ2-1; d_call: .; v_call: TRBV11-3; cdr3_nt: TGTGCCAGTGTGGCGGGGTCCTACAATGAGCAGTTCTTC; cdr3_aa: CASVAGSYNEQFF
clone_size: .; j_call: TRBJ2-1; d_call: .; v_call: TRBV5-4; cdr3_nt: TGTGCCAGCAGCTCTTCCGGACAGTATCGCTACAATGAGCAGTTCTTC; cdr3_aa: CASSSSGQYRYNEQFF
clone_size: .; j_call: TRBJ1-1; d_call: .; v_call: TRBV12-5; cdr3_nt: TGTGCTAGTGGTTTTAATCCCCGCCGAGTGGACACTGAAGCTTTCTTT; cdr3_aa: CASGFNPRRVDTEAFF
clone_size: .; j_call: TRBJ1-5; d_call: TRBD1; v_call: TRBV9; cdr3_nt: TGTGCCAGCAGTGCCGGGACAGCGAGCAATCAGCCCCAGCATTTT; cdr3_aa: CASSAGTASNQPQHF
clone_size: .; j_call: TRBJ2-1; d_call: TRBD2; v_call: TRBV9; cdr3_nt: TGTGCCAGCAGCGGAGGACTAGCGGCTTACAATGAGCAGTTCTTC; cdr3_aa: CASSGGLAAYNEQFF
clone_size: .; j_call: TRBJ2-1; d_call: TRBD2; v_call: TRBV7-3; cdr3_nt: TGTGCCAGCAGCTTAAGCGGGGGGGGATACAATGAGCAGTTCTTC; cdr3_aa: CASSLSGGGYNEQFF
clone_size: .; j_call: TRBJ2-7; d_call: TRBD1; v_call: TRBV5-4; cdr3_nt: TGTGCCAGCACCTCCGGGACAGGGAACTACGAGCAGTACTTC; cdr3_aa: CASTSGTGNYEQYF